Listed below are T cell receptor beta chains from one sample, sequenced in a study of shared T cell receptors in the human thymus. Profiled with immunoSEQ multiplex PCR; TCRdb holds only in-frame clones, not every one. The repertoire holds about 730,000 clones, roughly 88% seen once, with about 0.0098% in the top ten. Separately, the same data were catalogued under a study of human thymus T cells.

The specimen sequenced was thymocytes. Source of these receptors: a girl in the first two years of life with a congenital heart defect. CDR3s include the opening cysteine and the closing phenylalanine or tryptophan. The D gene is left open where the match is weak. The listing skips clone size in some rows; elsewhere it reads once, few, many or a size class.

clone_size j_call d_call v_call cdr3_nt cdr3_aa
NA TRBJ2-5 TRBD2 TRBV12-5 TGTGCTAGTGGTTCCTCCGGGACTACCACCCAAGAGACCCAGTACTTC CASGSSGTTTQETQYF
NA TRBJ1-6 NA TRBV14 TGTGCCAGCAGCCAAGAGCGGGTTGCCTCGAGCTCCTATAATTCACCCCTCCACTTT CASSQERVASSSYNSPLHF
NA TRBJ2-7 TRBD2 TRBV27 TGTGCCAGCAGTCTCACTCCGGGACTAGCGGACTACGAGCAGTACTTC CASSLTPGLADYEQYF
NA TRBJ2-2 TRBD2 TRBV9 TGTGCCAGCAGCCCGCGACTAGCGGGGGCCTGGGGGGAGCTGTTTTTT CASSPRLAGAWGELFF
NA TRBJ1-1 TRBD1 TRBV2 TGTGCCAGCAGTGAGCCGGGACAGCCACAACTCCGATTCATGAACACTGAAGCTTTCTTT CASSEPGQPQLRFMNTEAFF
NA TRBJ2-1 TRBD2 TRBV5-7 TGTGCCAGCAGCTTAAGAGCACTCCGCGGGGGGGCTAATGAGCAGTTCTTC CASSLRALRGGANEQFF
NA TRBJ2-3 NA TRBV2 TGTGCCAGCAGGGGCCAGGGTCTTACGTGGTCAGATACGCAGTATTTT CASRGQGLTWSDTQYF
NA TRBJ2-1 TRBD2 TRBV6-4 TGTGCCAGCAGTGTTGAAGGGACTAGCGGGGACAATGAGCAGTTCTTC CASSVEGTSGDNEQFF
NA TRBJ1-2 NA TRBV6-5 TGTGCCAGCAGTTACTCGTCGGTGAGGAACTATGGCTACACCTTC CASSYSSVRNYGYTF
NA TRBJ1-5 NA TRBV19 TGTGCCAGTAGTATCCCTCGGGGCAGGGGAAAGCCCCAGCATTTT CASSIPRGRGKPQHF
NA TRBJ2-5 NA TRBV5-1 TGCGCCAGCAGCCAGACACACCAAGAGACCCAGTACTTC CASSQTHQETQYF
NA TRBJ1-1 NA TRBV7-2 TGTGCCAGCAGCTACCTACACACTGAAGCTTTCTTT CASSYLHTEAFF
NA TRBJ1-2 NA TRBV15 TGTGCCACCAGCAGAGATGGAACAGAACCTTGCTATGGCTACACCTTC CATSRDGTEPCYGYTF
NA TRBJ1-5 NA TRBV5-1 TGCGCCAGCAGTTTTCGTGGCGGGCAGCCCCAGCATTTT CASSFRGGQPQHF
NA TRBJ1-1 TRBD1 TRBV30 TGTGCCTGGAGTGGAACTCATACACAGGGGGGACCGGGTGAAGCTTTCTTT CAWSGTHTQGGPGEAFF
few TRBJ2-3 TRBD2 TRBV5-4 TGTGCCAGCAGCCCGGAGGGGCTAGCGGGGGGTACAGATACGCAGTATTTT CASSPEGLAGGTDTQYF
few TRBJ2-2 NA TRBV12-1 TGTGCCAGCGGCTTAGGTAGCGTTAGTATAAAGGGGGAGCTGTTTTTT CASGLGSVSIKGELFF
NA TRBJ2-7 TRBD1 TRBV6-6 TGTGCCAGCAGTTACTCATCCAGGGGGCACAACGAGCAGTACTTC CASSYSSRGHNEQYF
NA TRBJ2-3 TRBD2 TRBV4-1 TGCGCCAGCAGCCACCGGGGGGGGACTAGCGGGAAGACAGATACGCAGTATTTT CASSHRGGTSGKTDTQYF
NA TRBJ1-1 NA TRBV30 TGTGCCTGGAGTGTACTCGCAAAAGCTTTCTTT CAWSVLAKAFF
NA TRBJ2-2 TRBD2 TRBV4-3 TGCGCCAGCAGCCAGCGGTGGGGGGGCACCGGGGAGCTGTTTTTT CASSQRWGGTGELFF
NA TRBJ2-7 NA TRBV10-2 TGCGCCAGCAGTGAGACTAGCCTGACCTACGAGCAGTACTTC CASSETSLTYEQYF
NA TRBJ2-7 NA TRBV6-1 TGTGCCAGCAGTGAAGTATGGGGCCCCAGGGGCTACGAGCAGTACTTC CASSEVWGPRGYEQYF
NA TRBJ1-2 NA TRBV28 TGTGCCAGCAGTTGTTCAGGGGAGAATCCTAACTATGGCTACACCTTC CASSCSGENPNYGYTF
NA TRBJ1-2 TRBD1 TRBV28 TGTGCCATCCGACAGGGCAACTATGGCTACACCTTC CAIRQGNYGYTF
NA TRBJ2-7 TRBD2 TRBV7-7 TGTGCCAGCAGCCGAGGACTAGCGGACACCTACGAGCAGTACTTC CASSRGLADTYEQYF
NA TRBJ1-3 NA TRBV30 TGTGCCTGGAGTGTACGGTACTCTGGAAACACCATATATTTT CAWSVRYSGNTIYF
NA TRBJ1-2 NA TRBV28 TGTGCCAGCAGTCAAAGAGGGGGGGACTGGGGCTACACCTTC CASSQRGGDWGYTF
NA TRBJ2-1 NA TRBV9 TGTGCCAGCAGCGTAGGCATAGCCCCTTCCTACAATGAGCAGTTCTTC CASSVGIAPSYNEQFF
NA TRBJ2-5 NA TRBV14 TGTGCCAGCAGCCAAGGAGGGCGCGGGGAAGAGACCCAGTACTTC CASSQGGRGEETQYF
NA TRBJ1-2 NA TRBV5-1 TGCGCCAGCAGCTTGGCTGAGTATTTTGGCTACACCTTC CASSLAEYFGYTF
few TRBJ1-1 TRBD1 TRBV2 TGTGCCAGCAGTGGGAAGGGGGCGAACACTGAAGCTTTCTTT CASSGKGANTEAFF
NA TRBJ1-2 TRBD1 TRBV4-3 TGCGCCAGCAGCCGAAACGGACAGGGACATAACTATGGCTACACCTTC CASSRNGQGHNYGYTF
NA TRBJ2-5 TRBD1 TRBV5-8 TGTGCCAGCAGGCCGACAGGGGACAAGACCCAGTACTTC CASRPTGDKTQYF
NA TRBJ1-6 NA TRBV27 TGTGCCAGCAGCAACGGGCCTCAGGGTGAAGGTCCTAATAATTCACCCCTCCACTTT CASSNGPQGEGPNNSPLHF
NA TRBJ2-3 NA TRBV9 TGTGCCAGCCAAATCGCTCAGGGGGATACGCAGTATTTT CASQIAQGDTQYF
NA TRBJ1-1 NA TRBV27 TGTGCCAGCAGTTGGTTCTCGGGAGGGTCGACTGAAGCTTTCTTT CASSWFSGGSTEAFF
few TRBJ1-1 NA TRBV6-5 TGTGCCAGCAGTGAAGTAGGGAGGGAAGAAGCTTTCTTT CASSEVGREEAFF
once TRBJ2-2 NA TRBV27 TGTGCCAGCAGTTATCGGGGGGCTAACACCGGGGAGCTGTTTTTT CASSYRGANTGELFF
NA TRBJ1-4 NA TRBV28 TGTGCCAGCAGTTTTCGGGAAAAACTGTTTTTT CASSFREKLFF
NA TRBJ1-6 NA TRBV10-3 TGTGCCATCAGTGAGTCGTTAATTGACAGAAATTATTCACCCCTCCACTTT CAISESLIDRNYSPLHF
NA TRBJ1-2 NA TRBV9 TGTGCCAGCAGCGGAGACAGGCCCCCCTATGGCTACACCTTC CASSGDRPPYGYTF
NA TRBJ2-3 NA TRBV9 TGTGCCAGCAGCGTAGGGTGGGGGCGCCAGTACACAGATACGCAGTATTTT CASSVGWGRQYTDTQYF
NA TRBJ2-1 NA TRBV9 TGTGCCAGCAGCCCCCAGGTGGCAGAGTACAATGAGCAGTTCTTC CASSPQVAEYNEQFF